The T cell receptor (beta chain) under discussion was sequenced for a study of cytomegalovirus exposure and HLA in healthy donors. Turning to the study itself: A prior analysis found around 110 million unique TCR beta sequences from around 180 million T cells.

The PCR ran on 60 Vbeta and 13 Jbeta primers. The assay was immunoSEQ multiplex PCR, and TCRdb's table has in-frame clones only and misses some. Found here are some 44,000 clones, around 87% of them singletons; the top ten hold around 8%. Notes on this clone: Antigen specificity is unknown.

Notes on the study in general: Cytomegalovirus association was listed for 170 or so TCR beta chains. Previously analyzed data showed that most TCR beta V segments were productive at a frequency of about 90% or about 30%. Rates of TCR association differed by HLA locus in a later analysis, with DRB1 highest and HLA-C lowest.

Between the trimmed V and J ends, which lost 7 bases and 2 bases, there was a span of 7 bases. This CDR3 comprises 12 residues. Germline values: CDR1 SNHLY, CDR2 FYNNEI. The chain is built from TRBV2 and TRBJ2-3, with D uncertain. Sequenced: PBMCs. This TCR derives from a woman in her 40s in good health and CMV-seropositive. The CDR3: CASNVVTDTQYF. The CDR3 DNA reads TGTGCCAGCAATGTAGTCACAGATACGCAGTATTTT.